The entry that follows covers one TCR beta chain sequence. This clonotype was picked up many times. This receptor's antigen is unknown. No per-base quality is available; no much larger clone lies one base away. cDNA synthesis used template-switch 5'RACE with a primer carrying a 10-nucleotide random unique molecular identifier tagging each TCR transcript. Every sequencing run yielded over 190 million TCR-beta sequences covering 15-18 subjects. The RNeasy kit was used for extraction of total RNA. Using the KAPA Real-time Library Amplification kit, TCR-beta VDJ regions were amplified with primers for the TCR constant region and the 5'RACE anchor. Sample indexes and Illumina adaptors were added in a first PCR, and a second PCR then increased library yield. The roughly 650 bp TCR product was size-selected on a 2% E-gel SizeSelection system after Ampure bead purification. Before pooling, libraries had their quality checked on a Bioanalyzer, their concentration measured with Qubit, and their quantity determined with the Kapa Library Quantification kit. Paired-end 2 x 150 bp sequencing of the libraries was performed on an Illumina HiSeq 2500. To increase sequence diversity, roughly 24-31% phiX was spiked into each library pool. In the authors' own workflow: The UMI-based MiGEC pipeline processed quality-filtered reads and removed over 80% of raw TCR sequences during error correction. IMGT germline references were used for aligning VDJ genes, and each clonotype was defined as a unique CDR3 amino acid sequence together with its V-J genes. Clonal expansion, Shannon diversity and CDR3 relatedness (CalcPairwiseDistances, ClusterSamples) were evaluated with VDJtools, and phylogenetic trees were built with CLCbio workbench. Clones with at least 8 unique UMIs were defined as expanded, with this threshold being based on coefficient-of-variation modelling across technical triplicates. The public sequencing data were trimmed at Q25 with fastp and processed into clonotypes with MiXCR by TCRdb, which kept only in-frame beta chains. Merged by CDR3 protein, the rows form single entries marked with the most common genes and DNA. TCRdb's processing, not the authors', yielded these V and J calls. The sample includes some 10,000 distinct CDR3 sequences, with roughly 21% observed a single time. Jointly, the top ten make up around 50% of the sample.

This sample is drawn from a study of neurological immune-mediated disorders (dated by TCRdb to 2018 to 2020). General notes on the study: Peripheral blood TCR-beta repertoires from patients with HTLV-I-associated myelopathy (HAM/TSP), patients with multiple sclerosis, and healthy controls were compared in the study using UMI-based sequencing. The cohort was made up of approximately 71 subjects, consisting of some 14 HAM/TSP patients, approximately 35 multiple sclerosis patients and around 20 healthy controls. The 106 TCR-beta libraries included longitudinal samples, technical triplicates and paired sorted CD4+ and CD8+ T-cell subsets alongside PBMC samples.

Counted from cysteine to phenylalanine, this CDR3 has 15 amino acids. Only the CDR3 part of the read is kept: 45 bases, read in frame from the first base. Deletion took 1 base off V and 0 bases off J, with a span of 13 bases between the germline ends. According to the germline V gene (reference sequence), CDR1 reads DFQATT and CDR2 reads SNEGSKA. The paper's findings and limits, for the study overall: TCR clonal expansion was greatest in HAM/TSP patients and smallest in MS patients, who ranked below even healthy controls. Expanded clones from different subjects shared no identical CDR3 amino acid sequences, which suggests that TCR-beta repertoires were private in all groups.

TCR libraries for sorted subsets were made from 950,000 to 1,000,000 sorted CD4+ or CD8+ T cells. Peripheral blood was subjected to Ficoll-Hypaque density gradient centrifugation to isolate PBMCs, which were then cryopreserved in liquid nitrogen. The study also sequenced paired sorted CD4+ and CD8+ subsets from healthy controls, HAM/TSP patients and MS patients. The receptor was derived from an older woman with HTLV-1-associated myelopathy (HAM/TSP). This chain is built from TRBV20-1 and TRBJ2-7, with no confidently assigned D gene. The sample comprised CD8+ T cells from blood. The CDR3 reads CSARGGRTDSYEQYF. The DNA sequence is TGCAGTGCTAGAGGTGGAAGAACTGACTCCTACGAGCAGTACTTC.